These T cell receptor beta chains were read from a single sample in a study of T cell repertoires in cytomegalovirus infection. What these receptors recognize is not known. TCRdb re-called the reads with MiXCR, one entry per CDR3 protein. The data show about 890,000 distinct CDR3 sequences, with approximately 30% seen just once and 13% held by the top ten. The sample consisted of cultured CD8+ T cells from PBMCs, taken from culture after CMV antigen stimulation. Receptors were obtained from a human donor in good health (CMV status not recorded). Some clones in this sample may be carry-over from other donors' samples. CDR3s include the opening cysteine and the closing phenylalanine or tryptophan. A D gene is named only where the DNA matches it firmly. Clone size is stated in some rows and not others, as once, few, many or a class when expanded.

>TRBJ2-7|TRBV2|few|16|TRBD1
TGTGCCAGCAGTTACCAACCGGGACAGGGGGCTTTTGAGCAGTACTTC
CASSYQPGQGAFEQYF
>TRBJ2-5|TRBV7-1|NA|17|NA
TGTGCCAGCAGCTCACCGGGACTAACAGGGGGCCAAGAGACCCAGTACTTC
CASSSPGLTGGQETQYF
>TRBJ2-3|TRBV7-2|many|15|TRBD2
TGTGCCAGCAGCGTGACTAGCTCAACAACAGATACGCAGTATTTT
CASSVTSSTTDTQYF
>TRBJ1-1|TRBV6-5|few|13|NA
TGTGCCAGCAGTCCTCATAGGGGCACTGAAGCTTTCTTT
CASSPHRGTEAFF
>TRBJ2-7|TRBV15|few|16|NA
TGTGCCACCAGCAGAGATGGTGGAGGGCAACCCTACGAGCAGTACTTC
CATSRDGGGQPYEQYF
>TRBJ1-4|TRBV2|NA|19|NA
TGTGTCAGCAGCAAATGGGTGGACTCGGGCCGTGCAACTAATGAAAAACTGTTTTTT
CVSSKWVDSGRATNEKLFF
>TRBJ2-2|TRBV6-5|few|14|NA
TGTGCCAGCAGTGGGGGGGCCTGGACCGGGGAGCTGTTTTTT
CASSGGAWTGELFF
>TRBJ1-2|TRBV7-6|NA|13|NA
TGTGCCAACAGCTTGGGAGTGGGGAATGGCTACACCTTC
CANSLGVGNGYTF
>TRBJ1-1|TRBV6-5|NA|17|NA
TGTGCCAGCAGTTACGGTCATGTACTTAGCATGAACACTGAAGCTTTCTTT
CASSYGHVLSMNTEAFF
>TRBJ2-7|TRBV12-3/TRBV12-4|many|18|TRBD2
TGTGCCAGCAGTTTAACCCACGCTAGCGGAGCCCTTAGGGGCGAGCAGTACTTC
CASSLTHASGALRGEQYF
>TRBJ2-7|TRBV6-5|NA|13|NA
TGTGCCAGCAGTTCGGTCTCATCCTACGAGCAGTACTTC
CASSSVSSYEQYF
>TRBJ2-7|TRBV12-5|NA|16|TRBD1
TGTGCTAGTGGTTCCGCCGGGACAGTGGAGACCTACGAGCAGTACTTC
CASGSAGTVETYEQYF
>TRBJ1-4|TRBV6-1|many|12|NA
TGTGCCAGCAGTTACGGGGCCGAAAAACTGTTTTTT
CASSYGAEKLFF
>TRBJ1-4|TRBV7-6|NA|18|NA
TGTGCCAGCAGCTTAATAGACAGTCCTTCACTCTCTAATGAAAAACTGTTTTTT
CASSLIDSPSLSNEKLFF
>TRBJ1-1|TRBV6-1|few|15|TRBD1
TGTGCCAGCATTTCTTCCGGGACAGGGTACACTGAAGCTTTCTTT
CASISSGTGYTEAFF
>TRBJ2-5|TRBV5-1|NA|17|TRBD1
TGCGCCAGCAGCTTTTCAGCCACTCAGGGGGCGCGAGAGACCCAGTACTTC
CASSFSATQGARETQYF
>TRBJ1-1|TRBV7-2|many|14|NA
TGTGCCAGCAGCCCCAGGTGGGAGAACACTGAAGCTTTCTTT
CASSPRWENTEAFF
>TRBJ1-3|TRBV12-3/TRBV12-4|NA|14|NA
TGTGCCAGCAGTCCTGTCTTCTCTGGAAACACCATATATTTT
CASSPVFSGNTIYF
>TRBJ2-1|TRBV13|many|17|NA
TGTGCCAGCAGCTTAGGCACCAGGCAATCCTACTACAATGAGCAGTTCTTC
CASSLGTRQSYYNEQFF
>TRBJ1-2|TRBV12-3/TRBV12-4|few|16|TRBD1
TGTGCCAGCAGAAACTCGGACAGGCCAGCTAACTATGGCTACACCTTC
CASRNSDRPANYGYTF
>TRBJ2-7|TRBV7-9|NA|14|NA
TGTGCCAGCAGCTTCAGAACGAGGGATCACGAGCAGTACTTC
CASSFRTRDHEQYF
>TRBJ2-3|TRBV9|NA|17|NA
TGTGCCAGCAGCGTAGATGAGGCGGGGGCTTCCAAGGATACGCAGTATTTT
CASSVDEAGASKDTQYF
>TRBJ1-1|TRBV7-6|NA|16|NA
TGTGCCAGCAGCTTAGCGAGGGCAGGCGCTGCGACTGAAGCTTTCTTT
CASSLARAGAATEAFF
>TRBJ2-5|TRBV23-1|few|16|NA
TGCGCCAGCAGTCAATCGATCTTAGGCGCCCAAGAGACCCAGTACTTC
CASSQSILGAQETQYF
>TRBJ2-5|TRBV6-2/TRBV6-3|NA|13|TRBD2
TGTGCCAGCAGACCTACTAGCGGGGGGGCCTCATACTTC
CASRPTSGGASYF
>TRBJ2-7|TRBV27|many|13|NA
TGTGCCAGCAGTTTAGGCAGGGTCTACGAGCAGTACTTC
CASSLGRVYEQYF
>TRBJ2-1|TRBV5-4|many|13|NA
TGTGCCAGCAGCTTGGGGGGTAGGGATGAGCAGTTCTTC
CASSLGGRDEQFF
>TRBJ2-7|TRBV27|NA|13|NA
TGTGCCAGCAGTGTGGAAGGGGGGTACGAGCAGTACTTC
CASSVEGGYEQYF
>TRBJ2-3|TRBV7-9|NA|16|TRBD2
TGTGCCAGCAGCCCTGAGAGCGGGGGTTCGACAGATACGCAGTATTTT
CASSPESGGSTDTQYF
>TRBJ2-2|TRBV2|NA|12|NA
TGTGCCACCACCCATTACACCGGGGAGCTGTTTTTT
CATTHYTGELFF
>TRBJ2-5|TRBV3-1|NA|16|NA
TGTGCCAGCAGCCTTTTGCGCGGAGGGGGTGAAGAGACCCAGTACTTC
CASSLLRGGGEETQYF
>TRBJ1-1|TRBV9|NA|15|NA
TGTGCCAGCAGCGTTTTAACCGGGAGCGGCGCTGAAGCTTTCTTT
CASSVLTGSGAEAFF
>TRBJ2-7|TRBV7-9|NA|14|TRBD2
TGTGTCAGCAGTTACTCGGGAGGGGACTACGAGCAGTACTTC
CVSSYSGGDYEQYF
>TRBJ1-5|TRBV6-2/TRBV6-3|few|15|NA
TGTGCCAGCAGTTACTCTCGGTTGGGGGATCAGCCCCAGCATTTT
CASSYSRLGDQPQHF
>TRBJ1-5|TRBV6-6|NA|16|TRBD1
TGTGCCAGCAGTTACTCCCCGACAGGGCTTGGTCAGCCCCAGCATTTT
CASSYSPTGLGQPQHF
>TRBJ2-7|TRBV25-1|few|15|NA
TGTGCCAGCAGTGAATTCAACGGGGCGTCCTACGAGCAGTACTTC
CASSEFNGASYEQYF
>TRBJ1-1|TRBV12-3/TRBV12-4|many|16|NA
TGTGCCAGCAGTTACGCCATGCCGACGGCGGCTAGAGGAGCTTTCTTT
CASSYAMPTAARGAFF
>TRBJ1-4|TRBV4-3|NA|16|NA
TGCGCCAGCAGCCAAGACGGAGCAGTCACGAATGAAAAACTGTTTTTT
CASSQDGAVTNEKLFF
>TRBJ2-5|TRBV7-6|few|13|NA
TGTGCCAGCAGTAAAGGGGGACAAGAGACCCAGTACTTC
CASSKGGQETQYF
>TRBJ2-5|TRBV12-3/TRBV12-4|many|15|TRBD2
TGTGCCAGCACCGGGGGACTAGCTGGGCAAGAGACCCAGTACTTC
CASTGGLAGQETQYF
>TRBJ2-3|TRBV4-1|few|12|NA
TGCGCCAGCAGCCAAGATTTGACGGCGCAGTATTTT
CASSQDLTAQYF
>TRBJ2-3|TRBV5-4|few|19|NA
TGTGCCAGCAGCTTGGACGTCATGCGGGGGCCCGCTAGCACAGATACGCAGTATTTT
CASSLDVMRGPASTDTQYF
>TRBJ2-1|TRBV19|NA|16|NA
TGTGCCAGTAGTATAATAAGGGATCGGGTTGGGAATGAGCAGTTCTTC
CASSIIRDRVGNEQFF
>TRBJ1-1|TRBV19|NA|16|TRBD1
TGTGCCAGTAACGTGGACAGGGAACGGGTGAACACTGAAGCTTTCTTT
CASNVDRERVNTEAFF